The T cell receptor (beta chain) under discussion was sequenced for a study of Ad26.COV2.S vaccination and SARS-CoV-2 variants. Study conclusions and caveats: Spike-specific responses of CD8+ and CD4+ T cells were reported to display substantial breadth after vaccination. Placebo recipients had lower spike-specific TCR breadth than vaccine recipients.

With respect to this clone: Its cognate antigen is unknown.

Using immunoSEQ multiplex PCR, the repertoire was profiled, and TCRdb retains in-frame clones only, with some absent. The sample records roughly 100,000 clones, 80% being singletons. J lost 10 bases, V lost 0 bases, and 4 bases had no gene match. The germline CDR1 and CDR2 sequences are SGHDT and YYEEEE. The CDR3 totals 13 residues. The genes are TRBV5-6 and TRBJ1-1; 9 positions agree with TRBD1. The TCR sequence derives from a human donor who had recovered from COVID-19. The input for sequencing was peripheral blood, taken after recovery from COVID-19. The CDR3 DNA reads TGTGCCAGCAGCTTGGGACAGGGGGTTAGAGCTTTCTTT. It translates to CASSLGQGVRAFF.